Shown below are 21 T cell receptor beta chains from a single sample sequenced in a study of control samples from healthy donors and cancer patients. This table comes from immunoSEQ multiplex PCR, and its TCRdb copy is limited to in-frame clones, with some not included. In the table there are about 150,000 clones, roughly 92% of which are singletons. Sequences were obtained from blood. All receptors derive from a man aged 50-59 years in good health.

This clone was detected only once. The chain combines TRBV28 with TRBJ2-5; no firm D call. The CDR3 extends over 14 amino acids. Germline CDR1 and CDR2: MDHEN and SYDVKM. V lost 2 bases to trimming and J lost 1 base, with 8 bases between them. The CDR3 reads CASSLAQLQETQYF. The CDR3 region has the DNA TGTGCCAGCAGTTTAGCACAACTCCAAGAGACCCAGTACTTC.

The gene calls are TRBV7-9 and TRBJ2-1; 14 nucleotides align to TRBD2. Germline CDR1 reads SEHNR; CDR2 reads FQNEAQ (reference sequence). This CDR3 has 17 residues. V trimming: 4 bases; J trimming: 7 bases; junction bases outside the gene matches: 9. The CDR3, as DNA: TGTGCCAGCAGCTCCCTTACGACTAGCGGGAGGGAAAATGAGCAGTTCTTC. Translated: CASSSLTTSGRENEQFF. Supplemented by reference TRBV7-9 and TRBJ2-1, the full variable domain reads DTGVSQNPRHKITKRGQNVTFRCDPISEHNRLYWYRQTLGQGPEFLTYFQNEAQLEKSRLLSDRFSAERPKGSFSTLEIQRTEQGDSAMYLCASSSLTTSGRENEQFFGPGTRLTVL.

The J gene is TRBJ2-2, the V gene TRBV4-1; no clear D. Germline assignment: CDR1 MGHRA and CDR2 YSYEKL. The ends were cut back, 1 base at V and 0 bases at J, with 12 bases in the middle. This CDR3 comprises 17 residues. The CDR3 loop reads CASSQVRQLTNTGELFF. The CDR3 region has the DNA TGCGCCAGCAGCCAAGTACGGCAGTTAACGAACACCGGGGAGCTGTTTTTT.

This chain connects TRBV9 to TRBJ2-1, with D possibly TRBD1 on 5 matching bases. The CDR3 contains 13 residues. V shed 0 bases and J shed 8 bases, with 9 bases lying between them. CDR1 is SGDLS and CDR2 is YYNGEE in the germline V gene. The CDR3 region is CASSVEDSHEQFF. The DNA of the CDR3 is TGTGCCAGCAGCGTAGAAGACAGTCATGAGCAGTTCTTC.

The V call is TRBV7-9, the J call TRBJ2-7, with 10 bases matching TRBD1. Losses at the gene ends were 4 bases for V and 7 bases for J; bases not matched to a gene: 10. CDR1 and CDR2 from the germline V gene are SEHNR and FQNEAQ (reference sequence). The CDR3 totals 15 residues. For the CDR3, the DNA is TGTGCCAGCAGCTATCCTCGGGGACAGGGGATGGAGCAGTACTTC. Its translation: CASSYPRGQGMEQYF.

V is TRBV24-1 and J is TRBJ2-1; TRBD1 agrees at 8 bases. The CDR3 sequence is 13 residues long. Per the germline V gene, CDR1 is KGHDR and CDR2 is SFDVKD. Trimming took 9 bases from V and 7 from J; bases not matched to a gene: 7. CDR3 nucleotides: TGTGCCACCCAACCGGACAGGGTAAATGAGCAGTTCTTC. Its protein is CATQPDRVNEQFF.

This clone was seen more than once but under ten times. The rearrangement uses TRBV6-1 and TRBJ1-5, with unresolved D. With 1 base removed from V and 3 bases from J, the gap between germline ends came to 10 bases. Germline CDR1 is MNHNS and CDR2 is SASEGT. This CDR3 has 15 residues. The CDR3 is CASSEVVGYNQPQHF. The CDR3 DNA reads as TGTGCCAGCAGTGAAGTAGTCGGATACAATCAGCCCCAGCATTTT.

The V and J genes are TRBV3-1 (or the pseudogene TRBV3-2) and TRBJ1-1, with D unresolved. CDR1 is LGHDT and CDR2 is YNNKEL in the germline V gene (reference sequence). V lost 1 base and J 8 bases, leaving 11 bases between the germline ends. The CDR3 loop spans 13 amino acids. The CDR3 bases are TGTGCCAGCAGCCAAGGGGCGGGCAGCGAAGCTTTCTTT. Translating it yields CASSQGAGSEAFF.

This chain connects TRBV7-9 to TRBJ2-7; 10 bases match TRBD2. The CDR3 runs 18 residues. Trimming took 8 bases from V and 2 from J; bases not matched to a gene: 18. The germline V gene has CDR1 SEHNR and CDR2 FQNEAQ (reference sequence). The CDR3 loop is CASSKSDSGRQRTYEQYF. Here the CDR3 DNA reads TGTGCCAGCTCCAAGAGCGATAGCGGGAGGCAACGAACCTACGAGCAGTACTTC.

The rearrangement links TRBV28 to TRBJ1-5; 7 bases line up with TRBD1. Losses at the gene ends were 8 bases for V and 2 bases for J; bases not matched to a gene: 12. The CDR3 runs 16 residues. Germline assignment: CDR1 MDHEN and CDR2 SYDVKM. The CDR3 sequence is CASAFLLGTGNQPQHF. The DNA of the CDR3 is TGTGCCAGCGCCTTTTTGCTGGGGACAGGCAATCAGCCCCAGCATTTT.

V is TRBV27 and J is TRBJ2-2; the match to TRBD1 covers 7 bases. CDR3 size: 16 residues. Unmatched junction bases numbered 9, after V lost 6 bases and J lost 2 bases. The germline CDR1 and CDR2 sequences are MNHEY and SMNVEV (reference sequence). The CDR3, as DNA: TGTGCCAGCAGGAGAGGACAGGCCGGAAACACCGGGGAGCTGTTTTTT. Translated, it gives CASRRGQAGNTGELFF.

The V gene is TRBV25-1, the J gene TRBJ2-5, with 8 bases fitting TRBD2. Per the germline V gene, CDR1 is MGHDK and CDR2 is SYGVNS. With 4 bases clipped from V and 5 bases from J, the junction kept 6 bases outside the gene matches. The CDR3 has 14 residues. CDR3: CASSASTGGETQYF. CDR3 DNA sequence: TGTGCCAGCAGTGCCTCGACGGGAGGGGAGACCCAGTACTTC.

V usage is TRBV10-3 and J usage is TRBJ1-2; 11 bases match TRBD1. With V trimmed by 7 bases and J by 4 bases, 5 bases remained unmatched. The CDR3 length is 14 residues. Germline values: CDR1 ENHRY, CDR2 SYGVKD. CDR3 in DNA: TGTGCCATCACCGGACAGGGGGCTGTCTATGGCTACACCTTC. This translates into CAITGQGAVYGYTF.

This clone was seen once. The gene calls are TRBV27 and TRBJ2-7; 9 nucleotides match TRBD2. Per germline, CDR1 MNHEY and CDR2 SMNVEV (reference sequence). The CDR3 spans 17 residues. The junction had 17 bases not matched to a gene; V was cut back by 8 bases and J by 3 bases. CDR3 amino acids: CASAPPSGTASYYEQYF. As DNA, the CDR3 is TGTGCCAGCGCGCCGCCTAGCGGGACCGCATCGTACTACGAGCAGTACTTC.

This chain uses TRBV19 with TRBJ2-1; D remains unclear. The V gene's germline CDR1 is LNHDA and CDR2 SQIVND (reference sequence). Trimming took off 3 bases at V and 1 base at J, with 7 bases between the two ends. The CDR3 is 14 residues long. In DNA form, the CDR3 reads TGTGCCAGTAGTATCCACGGATCCTACAATGAGCAGTTCTTC. Translated, it gives CASSIHGSYNEQFF.

V is TRBV20-1 and J is TRBJ2-7; 10 bases align to TRBD2. V lost 3 bases, J lost 6 bases, and 5 bases stayed unmatched. The CDR3 is made up of 13 amino acids. CDR1 is DFQATT, CDR2 SNEGSKA, per germline (reference sequence). The CDR3 coding sequence is TGCAGTGCTAGTCCGGCTAGCGGGAGCGAGCAGTACTTC. Translating it yields CSASPASGSEQYF.

This chain links TRBV28 with TRBJ2-1, with 8 nucleotides matching TRBD2. Trimming at V came to 6 bases and at J to 4 bases, leaving 11 bases not matched to a gene. The germline CDR1 and CDR2 sequences are MDHEN and SYDVKM. The CDR3 length is 16 residues. The CDR3 is CASREVFAGGYNEQFF. CDR3 nucleotides: TGTGCCAGCAGGGAGGTTTTTGCGGGAGGTTACAATGAGCAGTTCTTC. The full variable domain, completed using reference TRBV28 and TRBJ2-1, is DVKVTQSSRYLVKRTGEKVFLECVQDMDHENMFWYRQDPGLGLRLIYFSYDVKMKEKGDIPEGYSVSREKKERFSLILESASTNQTSMYLCASREVFAGGYNEQFFGPGTRLTVL.

This clone was counted a single time. Mismatch with germline at one junction end may stem from a read error. The rearrangement links TRBV3-1 (or the pseudogene TRBV3-2) to TRBJ1-1, with TRBD1 matching 12 bases. From germline, CDR1 is LGHDT and CDR2 YNNKEL (reference sequence). CDR3 length: 14 residues. The CDR3 DNA sequence: TGTGCCAGCAGCCAAATGGGACAGGGGGCTGAGGCTTTCTTT. Residues: CASSQMGQGAEAFF.

V and J are TRBV19 and TRBJ1-3; D gene uncertain. V lost 7 bases, J lost 5 bases, and 18 bases lay in between. This CDR3 spans 15 amino acids. CDR1 and CDR2 from the germline V gene are LNHDA and SQIVND (reference sequence). Here the CDR3 DNA reads TGTGCCAGTACCACACCTGGGAGAACCCGAAACACCATATATTTT. Its protein product is CASTTPGRTRNTIYF.

The chain links TRBV28 to TRBJ1-3; TRBD1 might be the D (5 bases). The length of the CDR3 is 16 residues. Trimming cost V 7 bases and J 0 bases, with 16 bases left between them. In germline, CDR1 is MDHEN, CDR2 SYDVKM. CDR3 sequence: CASTLTVHSSGNTIYF. CDR3 DNA: TGTGCCAGCACCCTGACAGTCCACAGCTCTGGAAACACCATATATTTT.

In its sample, this clone was seen a few times. The gene calls are TRBV7-9 and TRBJ2-7, with D possibly matching TRBD2 (7 bases). Trimming took 0 bases from V and 0 from J, leaving 12 bases between them. The CDR3 runs to 16 residues. The germline gives CDR1 SEHNR, CDR2 FQNEAQ (reference sequence). CDR3 loop: CASSLAGGPSSYEQYF. The CDR3 nucleotides are TGTGCCAGCAGCTTAGCGGGGGGGCCCAGCTCCTACGAGCAGTACTTC.